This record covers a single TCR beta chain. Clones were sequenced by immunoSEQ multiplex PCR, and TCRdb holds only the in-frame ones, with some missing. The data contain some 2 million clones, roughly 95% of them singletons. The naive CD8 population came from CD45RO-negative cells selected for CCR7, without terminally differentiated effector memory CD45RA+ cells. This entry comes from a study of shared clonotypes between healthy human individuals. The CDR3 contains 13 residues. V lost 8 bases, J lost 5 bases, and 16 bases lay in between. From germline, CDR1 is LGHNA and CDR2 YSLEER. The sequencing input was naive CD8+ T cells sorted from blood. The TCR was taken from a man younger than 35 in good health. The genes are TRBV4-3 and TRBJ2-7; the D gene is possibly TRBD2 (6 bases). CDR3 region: CASRGVGGNEQYF. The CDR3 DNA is TGCGCCAGCCGAGGGGTGGGGGGTAACGAGCAGTACTTC.